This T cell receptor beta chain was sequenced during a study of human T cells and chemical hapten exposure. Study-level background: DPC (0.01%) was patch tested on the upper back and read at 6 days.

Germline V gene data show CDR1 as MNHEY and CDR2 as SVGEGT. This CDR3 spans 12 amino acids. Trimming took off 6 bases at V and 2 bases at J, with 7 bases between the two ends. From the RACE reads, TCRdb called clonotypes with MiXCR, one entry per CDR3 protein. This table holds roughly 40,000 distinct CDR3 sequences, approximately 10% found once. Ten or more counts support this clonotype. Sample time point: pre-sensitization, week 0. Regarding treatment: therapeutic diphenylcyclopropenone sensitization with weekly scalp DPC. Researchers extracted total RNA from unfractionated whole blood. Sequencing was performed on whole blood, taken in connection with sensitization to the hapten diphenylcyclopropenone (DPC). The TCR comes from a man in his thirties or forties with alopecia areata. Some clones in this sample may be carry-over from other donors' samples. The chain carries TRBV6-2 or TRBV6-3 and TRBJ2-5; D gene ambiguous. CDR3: CASSSDQETQYF. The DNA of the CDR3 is TGTGCCAGCAGCTCGGATCAAGAGACCCAGTACTTC.